This T cell receptor (beta chain) appears in the sequencing data of a study of T cell repertoires in cytomegalovirus infection. Study at large: It can be stated that public TCR beta signatures indicated CMV infection as well as a matching HLA type. Study-level results: Ex vivo, HLA-C-restricted CMV-specific TCR beta clonotypes prevailed over the rest of the response. There were carriers of CMV plus the relevant HLA, and cumulative public TCR beta family frequency identified them.

TCRdb analysed the reads with MiXCR anew, one entry per CDR3 protein. The table shows roughly 720,000 distinct CDR3 sequences, with roughly a third occurring only once. For this clonotype: The antigen is not known.

The TCR originated in a human donor in good health (CMV status not recorded). Some clones in this sample may be carry-over from other donors' samples. Material: PBMCs.

CDR3 residues: CASSPDWGSGNRLEQYF. The CDR3 DNA reads TGTGCCAGCAGCCCCGATTGGGGTAGCGGGAACCGTCTCGAGCAGTACTTC. This chain joins TRBV7-9 and TRBJ2-7; 8 positions match TRBD2. CDR3 length: 17 amino acids. Germline-derived CDR1 and CDR2 are SEHNR and FQNEAQ (reference sequence). J lost 6 bases, V lost 5 bases, and 18 bases had no gene match.